One sample yielded the 6 T cell receptor beta chains listed below, sequenced in a study of STAT5B mutations in CD4+ large granular lymphocyte leukemia. Assay: immunoSEQ multiplex PCR; the TCRdb copy retains only in-frame clones and omits some. The sample holds about 31,000 clones, approximately 91% seen once. The sequenced material came from CD4+ T cells from blood buffy coats. The receptors derive from a human donor in good health.

This clone was recorded once. The chain links TRBV5-1 to TRBJ2-1; a possible D gene is TRBD1 (6 bases). Per germline, CDR1 SGHRS and CDR2 YFSETQ. CDR3 size: 15 residues. V lost 5 bases and J 5 bases, leaving 17 bases between the germline ends. The DNA for the CDR3 is TGCGCCAGCAGACTGACAGGCACGATTAACAATGAGCAGTTCTTC. This gives the protein CASRLTGTINNEQFF. Based on the CDR3 plus reference TRBV5-1 and TRBJ2-1, the full variable domain is KAGVTQTPRYLIKTRGQQVTLSCSPISGHRSVSWYQQTPGQGLQFLFEYFSETQRNKGNFPGRFSGRQFSNSRSEMNVSTLELGDSALYLCASRLTGTINNEQFFGPGTRLTVL.

This sequence joins TRBV11-3 and TRBJ2-1; D remains ambiguous. The V gene's germline CDR1 is SGHNT and CDR2 YENEEA. The length of the CDR3 is 14 residues. Trimming left V 0 bases short and J 5 bases short, with 8 bases between. DNA for the CDR3: TGTGCCAGCAGCTTAGAGCTGGTCAACAATGAGCAGTTCTTC. It codes for CASSLELVNNEQFF.

The CDR3 here is CASSLTSGREETQYF. The CDR3 bases are TGTGCCAGCAGCTTAACTAGCGGGAGGGAGGAGACCCAGTACTTC. The rearrangement joins TRBV7-3 to TRBJ2-5; 11 nucleotides match TRBD2. Per germline, CDR1 SGHTA and CDR2 FQGTGA. The ends lost 0 bases at V and 5 bases at J; junction bases unmatched: 2. This CDR3 comprises 15 residues.

The chain employs TRBV5-5 and TRBJ2-5, with 11 positions matching TRBD1. Germline V CDR1 and CDR2: SGHKS, YYEKEE (reference sequence). V lost 5 bases and J lost 4; bases outside the gene matches: 19. The CDR3 contains 19 residues. CDR3 residues: CASRAGQGAGISFGETQYF. DNA for the CDR3: TGTGCCAGCAGGGCCGGACAGGGGGCGGGGATTAGCTTCGGAGAGACCCAGTACTTC. Complete variable domain (other parts from reference TRBV5-5 and TRBJ2-5): DAGVTQSPTHLIKTRGQQVTLRCSPISGHKSVSWYQQVLGQGPQFIFQYYEKEERGRGNFPDRFSARQFPNYSSELNVNALLLGDSALYLCASRAGQGAGISFGETQYFGPGTRLLVL.

V gene TRBV7-9 combines with J gene TRBJ1-4; tentative D call: TRBD1 (6 bases). Trimming took 8 bases from V and 4 from J, leaving 14 bases between them. Germline assignment: CDR1 SEHNR and CDR2 FQNEAQ (reference sequence). This CDR3 is 14 amino acids long. CDR3 amino acids: CASGSRGDNEKLFF. The CDR3, as DNA: TGTGCCAGCGGGTCGAGGGGGGATAATGAAAAACTGTTTTTT.

The gene calls are TRBV5-4 and TRBJ1-2, with 8 nucleotides matching TRBD1. CDR3 length: 14 residues. Trimming at V came to 4 bases and at J to 6 bases, leaving 8 bases not matched to a gene. Germline V CDR1 and CDR2: SGHNT, YYREEE (reference sequence). The CDR3 nucleotides are TGTGCCAGCAGCCTTGGGGGACAGGTGAATGGCTACACCTTC. Amino acids: CASSLGGQVNGYTF.